Below, 26 T cell receptor beta chains from the same sample are listed, as sequenced in a study of T-cell memory formation after mild COVID-19. One entry per CDR3 protein, called by TCRdb with MiXCR from the 5' RACE reads. The table includes 550,000 to 700,000 distinct CDR3 sequences, roughly 18% detected once. The sequencing sample was made of PBMCs or a T cell subset sorted from them (not recorded which). These receptors were obtained from an adult woman who had mild COVID-19 (a few samples of this study predate the infection). Cell type and time point are not known.

This clonotype turned up a few times. This chain uses TRBV12-5 with TRBJ2-2; D ambiguous. CDR3 length: 16 residues. Germline loops: CDR1 LGHNT, CDR2 FRNRAP. V dropped 0 bases and J dropped 5 bases, with 13 bases sitting between them. The CDR3 reads CASGLVLSTETGELFF. In nucleotides, the CDR3 is TGTGCTAGTGGTTTGGTACTGAGTACCGAAACCGGGGAGCTGTTTTTT.

The V and J genes are TRBV4-2 and TRBJ1-2, with D perhaps matching TRBD1 (6 bases). This CDR3 contains 18 residues. Trimming took off 0 bases at V and 4 bases at J, with 21 bases between the two ends. Germline lookup yields CDR1 LGHNA and CDR2 YNFKEQ. CDR3 protein: CASSQEGQSWEGIYGYTF. The CDR3 DNA reads as TGTGCCAGCAGCCAAGAGGGACAATCTTGGGAGGGGATCTATGGCTACACCTTC.

This clonotype turned up a few times. The chain joins TRBV5-1 to TRBJ2-7; the D gene is possibly TRBD1 (6 bases). The CDR3 consists of 14 residues. Trimming took 6 bases from V and 2 from J, leaving 15 bases between them. CDR1 is SGHRS and CDR2 is YFSETQ in the germline V gene. The CDR3 is CASTHADSPYEQYF. Written as DNA, the CDR3 is TGCGCCAGCACCCACGCGGACAGCCCCTACGAGCAGTACTTC. The complete variable domain, with remaining parts taken from reference TRBV5-1 and TRBJ2-7, reads KAGVTQTPRYLIKTRGQQVTLSCSPISGHRSVSWYQQTPGQGLQFLFEYFSETQRNKGNFPGRFSGRQFSNSRSEMNVSTLELGDSALYLCASTHADSPYEQYFGPGTRLTVT.

In its sample, this clonotype was seen a few times. V gene TRBV12-3 or TRBV12-4 combines with J gene TRBJ1-2; D not resolved. The V and J ends lost 5 bases and 6 bases respectively, with 13 bases between them. The CDR3 runs 13 residues. CDR3 in DNA: TGTGCCAGCAGTCTCCCCCGGTGGGATGGCTACACCTTC. This translates into CASSLPRWDGYTF.

The chain employs TRBV2 and TRBJ2-7; TRBD2 matches at 8 bases. The CDR3 sequence is 17 residues long. Germline V lookup: CDR1 SNHLY, CDR2 FYNNEI. J lost 5 bases, V lost 7 bases, and 19 bases had no gene match. For the CDR3, the DNA is TGTGCCAGCACCCTCCCGGTGGGAGTAGCGGGGAGCCACGAGCAGTACTTC. It yields the protein CASTLPVGVAGSHEQYF.

The V and J genes are TRBV24-1 and TRBJ2-1, with 12 bases fitting TRBD1. CDR1 KGHDR and CDR2 SFDVKD come from the germline V gene. The CDR3 has 18 residues. Trimming at V came to 0 bases and at J to 9 bases, leaving 11 bases not matched to a gene. CDR3 sequence (DNA): TGTGCCACCAGTGATTTGCAAGATTGGGACAGGGGGCTGGCTGAGCAGTTCTTC. Its protein is CATSDLQDWDRGLAEQFF.

CDR3 sequence reads: CASSFVQGVAETQYF. CDR3 bases: TGCGCCAGCAGCTTTGTTCAGGGTGTAGCAGAGACCCAGTACTTC. The chain recombines TRBV5-1 with TRBJ2-5, with D possibly being TRBD1 (5 bases). The germline gives CDR1 SGHRS, CDR2 YFSETQ. V was cut by 2 bases and J by 4 bases, with 15 bases left in between. The CDR3 spans 15 residues.

V is TRBV12-3 or TRBV12-4 and J is TRBJ1-1, with TRBD1 identical over 10 bases. The J segment lost 4 bases and the V segment lost 3 bases, leaving 8 bases of the junction unmatched. The CDR3 is 16 residues long. CDR3 protein: CASSFGTGAGVTEAFF. The CDR3 bases are TGTGCCAGCAGTTTTGGGACAGGGGCCGGCGTCACTGAAGCTTTCTTT.

The DNA for the CDR3 is TGTGCCAGCACAACAGGGGGCTACGAGCAGTACTTC. The encoded protein is CASTTGGYEQYF. This chain connects TRBV6-6 to TRBJ2-7; 8 bases agree with TRBD1. Germline V gene lookup returns CDR1 MNHNY and CDR2 SVGAGI (reference sequence). V lost 7 bases and J lost 3; bases outside the gene matches: 2. The CDR3 totals 12 residues.

This clonotype was found a few times. This chain links TRBV5-1 with TRBJ2-7; D is uncertain. Germline V CDR1 and CDR2: SGHRS, YFSETQ. The germline V and J ends were trimmed by 4 bases and 2 bases, with 16 bases remaining between them. CDR3 size: 15 residues. The DNA of the CDR3 is TGCGCCAGCAGCGTCCGGACGGAAGATCCCTACGAGCAGTACTTC. As protein: CASSVRTEDPYEQYF.

This clonotype was counted only a few times. The chain employs TRBV3-1 and TRBJ1-3; D is unclear. The germline CDR1 and CDR2 sequences are LGHDT and YNNKEL (reference sequence). CDR3 size: 15 residues. Trimming pared 0 bases from V and 2 bases from J, leaving 8 bases between. In nucleotides, the CDR3 is TGTGCCAGCAGCCAAGATCAGACAACTGGAAACACCATATATTTT. Its protein is CASSQDQTTGNTIYF.

V is TRBV21-1 and J is TRBJ1-6. TRBV21-1 represents a pseudogene. The CDR3 runs to 13 residues. The CDR3 nucleotides are TGTGCCAGCAGCAAAGCTGGGAATTCACCCCTCCACTTT. Amino acid sequence: CASSKAGNSPLHF.

This clonotype was observed a handful of times. The J gene is TRBJ2-3, the V gene TRBV20-1; D is undetermined. V shed 0 bases and J shed 9 bases, with 16 bases lying between them. CDR1 is DFQATT, CDR2 SNEGSKA, per germline (reference sequence). The CDR3 covers 14 residues. DNA for the CDR3: TGCAGTGCTAGAGACTTCGTACTCGGGCGCACGCAGTATTTT. Translation gives CSARDFVLGRTQYF.

This sequence joins TRBV15 and TRBJ2-5; no definite D call. The CDR3 has 14 amino acids. The V end was cut by 5 bases, the J end by 3 bases, with 13 bases between. Germline V gene sequence: CDR1 LNHNV, CDR2 YYDKDF (reference sequence). CDR3 bases: TGTGCCACCAGCTATCGGTACGGAGAAGAGACCCAGTACTTC. This translates into CATSYRYGEETQYF.

V is TRBV24-1 and J is TRBJ2-3, with D tentatively TRBD2 (6 bases). Per germline, CDR1 KGHDR and CDR2 SFDVKD. Trimming took off 4 bases at V and 6 bases at J, with 13 bases between the two ends. The CDR3 consists of 14 residues. The CDR3 region is CATSDYSGDDTQYF. The CDR3 nucleotides read TGTGCCACCAGTGACTACTCGGGGGATGATACGCAGTATTTT.

The rearrangement links TRBV5-1 to TRBJ2-3; weak D call: TRBD2 (6 bases). CDR3 length equals 15 residues. Germline assignment: CDR1 SGHRS and CDR2 YFSETQ. V lost 4 bases and J 1 base, leaving 13 bases between the germline ends. In DNA form, the CDR3 reads TGCGCCAGCAGCATATCGGGACTCCGCACAGATACGCAGTATTTT. It is translated as CASSISGLRTDTQYF. Filled out from reference TRBV5-1 and TRBJ2-3, the complete variable domain reads KAGVTQTPRYLIKTRGQQVTLSCSPISGHRSVSWYQQTPGQGLQFLFEYFSETQRNKGNFPGRFSGRQFSNSRSEMNVSTLELGDSALYLCASSISGLRTDTQYFGPGTRLTVL.

This chain connects TRBV7-6 to TRBJ1-5; 7 bases match TRBD1. Germline V gives CDR1 SGHVS, CDR2 FNYEAQ. V shed 5 bases and J 0 bases; nucleotides not matched to a gene: 19. The CDR3 loop spans 20 amino acids. The DNA for the CDR3 is TGTGCCAGCAGCCACGAGCAGGGGGGGCCCCTTTCATTTAGCAATCAGCCCCAGCATTTT. Translation: CASSHEQGGPLSFSNQPQHF.

This sequence joins TRBV7-3 and TRBJ2-2; TRBD1 aligns across 10 bases. The CDR3 spans 19 residues. Looked up from germline, CDR1 is SGHTA and CDR2 is FQGTGA. The J segment lost 4 bases and the V segment lost 4 bases, leaving 15 bases of the junction unmatched. CDR3 amino acids: CASSSLHITGTGATGELFF. The CDR3 DNA reads as TGTGCCAGCAGCTCCCTGCATATTACCGGGACAGGGGCCACCGGGGAGCTGTTTTTT.

The chain employs TRBV5-6 and TRBJ2-1; 7 nucleotides agree with TRBD2. From germline, CDR1 is SGHDT and CDR2 YYEEEE. The CDR3 contains 15 residues. V shed 5 bases and J 2 bases; nucleotides not matched to a gene: 7. CDR3 in amino acids: CASRYGLDTYNEQFF. For the CDR3, the DNA is TGTGCCAGCAGGTACGGACTAGATACCTACAATGAGCAGTTCTTC.

In its sample, this clonotype was seen a few times. The chain combines TRBV5-1 with TRBJ2-1; D is possibly TRBD2 (5 bases). The CDR3 is made up of 13 amino acids. V was clipped by 6 bases and J by 2 bases, with 9 bases between them. Germline lookup yields CDR1 SGHRS and CDR2 YFSETQ. CDR3 nucleotide sequence: TGCGCCAGCACTGTAGCGCCCTACAATGAGCAGTTCTTC. Residues: CASTVAPYNEQFF.

This clonotype was seen a handful of times. The CDR3 DNA reads TGTGCCAGCAGCTTAGATGGGTGGGGGCCTACGAACACCGGGGAGCTGTTTTTT. The encoded protein is CASSLDGWGPTNTGELFF. The chain uses TRBV11-2 and TRBJ2-2; a weak D match, TRBD1 (6 bases). There are 18 residues in the CDR3. Trimming cost V 0 bases and J 0 bases, with 14 bases left between them. Per germline, CDR1 SGHAT and CDR2 FQNNGV.

This sequence joins TRBV5-1 and TRBJ2-1; 12 positions match TRBD2. The CDR3 covers 15 residues. Germline CDR1 SGHRS, CDR2 YFSETQ. The ends lost 3 bases at V and 8 bases at J; junction bases unmatched: 6. CDR3 nucleotides: TGCGCCAGCAGCTCCCTAGCGGGAGGGCCTGATGAGCAGTTCTTC. As protein: CASSSLAGGPDEQFF.

This clonotype was seen a few times. This chain uses TRBV24-1 with TRBJ2-1; a possible D gene is TRBD2 (5 bases). The CDR3 is 15 residues long. Germline CDR1 and CDR2: KGHDR and SFDVKD. Between the trimmed V and J ends, which lost 3 bases and 2 bases, there was a span of 10 bases. The CDR3 is CATSDGLAAYNEQFF. The CDR3 DNA sequence: TGTGCCACCAGTGATGGGCTAGCAGCCTACAATGAGCAGTTCTTC.

This clonotype was seen only a few times. The chain has TRBV25-1 and TRBJ2-7, with TRBD1 matching over 7 bases. CDR3 length equals 13 residues. V trimming: 8 bases; J trimming: 2 bases; junction bases outside the gene matches: 6. From germline, CDR1 is MGHDK and CDR2 SYGVNS. CDR3 bases: TGTGCCAGCTGCCGACAGGGAGCCTACGAGCAGTACTTC. Protein: CASCRQGAYEQYF.

The chain combines TRBV12-3 or TRBV12-4 with TRBJ1-6, with a tentative D call TRBD1 (5 bases). The ends were cut back, 1 base at V and 9 bases at J, with 16 bases in the middle. There are 16 residues in the CDR3. DNA of the CDR3: TGTGCCAGCAGTTTAGAATCCGCAGGGAGGACTTCACCCCTCCACTTT. It specifies CASSLESAGRTSPLHF.

V usage is TRBV7-9 and J usage is TRBJ2-7, with TRBD1 identical over 8 bases. The junction had 9 bases not matched to a gene; V was cut back by 3 bases and J by 5 bases. This CDR3 spans 15 amino acids. Per germline, CDR1 SEHNR and CDR2 FQNEAQ (reference sequence). CDR3 sequence: CASSFTGGIFDEQYF. CDR3 sequence (DNA): TGTGCCAGCAGCTTTACAGGGGGGATATTCGACGAGCAGTACTTC.